This entry features one TCR beta chain sequence. This sample was taken from a study of T cell repertoires in ileal Crohn's disease. V was cut by 0 bases and J by 2 bases, with 5 bases left in between. CDR3 length: 13 residues. In germline, CDR1 is SGHNT, CDR2 YYREEE (reference sequence). Assay: immunoSEQ multiplex PCR; the TCRdb copy retains only in-frame clones and omits some. The table includes several thousand clones, approximately 85% detected once. Indicated time point: inflamed ileum from the surgical specimen. Sequenced material: ileal tissue. The clonotype was recovered from an adult with Crohn's disease. The chain has TRBV5-4 and TRBJ1-2; no clear D. This CDR3 reads CASSLGRNYGYTF. CDR3 sequence (DNA): TGTGCCAGCAGCTTGGGACGGAACTATGGCTACACCTTC.